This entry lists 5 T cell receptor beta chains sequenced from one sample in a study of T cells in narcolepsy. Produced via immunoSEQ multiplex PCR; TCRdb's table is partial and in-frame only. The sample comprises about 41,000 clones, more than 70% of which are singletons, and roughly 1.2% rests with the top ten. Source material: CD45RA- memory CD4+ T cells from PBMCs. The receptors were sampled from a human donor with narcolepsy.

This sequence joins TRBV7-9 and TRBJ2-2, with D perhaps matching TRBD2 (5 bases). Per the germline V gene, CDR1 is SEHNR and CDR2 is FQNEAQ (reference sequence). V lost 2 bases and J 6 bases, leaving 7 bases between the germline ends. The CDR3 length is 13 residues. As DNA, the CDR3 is TGTGCCAGCAGCTTACTAGCCTCCGGGGAGCTGTTTTTT. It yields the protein CASSLLASGELFF.

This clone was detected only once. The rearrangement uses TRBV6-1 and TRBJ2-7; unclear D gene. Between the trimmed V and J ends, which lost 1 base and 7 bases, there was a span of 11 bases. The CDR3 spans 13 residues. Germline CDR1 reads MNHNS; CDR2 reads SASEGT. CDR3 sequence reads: CASSEVLGLEQYF. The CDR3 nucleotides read TGTGCCAGCAGTGAAGTCTTGGGTCTGGAGCAGTACTTC.

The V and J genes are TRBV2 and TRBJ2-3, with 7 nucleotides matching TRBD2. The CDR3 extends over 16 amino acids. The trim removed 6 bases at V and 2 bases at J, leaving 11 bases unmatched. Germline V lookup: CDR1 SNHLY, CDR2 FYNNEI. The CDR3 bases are TGTGCCAGCAGCCCCGGGTTAGCGGGCATCACAGATACGCAGTATTTT. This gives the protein CASSPGLAGITDTQYF.

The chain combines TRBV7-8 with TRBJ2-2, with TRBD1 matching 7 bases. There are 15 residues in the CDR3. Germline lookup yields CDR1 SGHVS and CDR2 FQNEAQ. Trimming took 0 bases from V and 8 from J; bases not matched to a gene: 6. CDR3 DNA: TGTGCCAGCAGCTTAGCGCGAGGGGGCCTAGGGGAGCTGTTTTTT. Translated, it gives CASSLARGGLGELFF.

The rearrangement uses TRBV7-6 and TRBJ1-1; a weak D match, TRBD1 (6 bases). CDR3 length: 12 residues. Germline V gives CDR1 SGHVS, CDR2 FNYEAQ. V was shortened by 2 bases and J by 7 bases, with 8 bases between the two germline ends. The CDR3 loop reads CASSLRGFEAFF. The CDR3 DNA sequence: TGTGCCAGCAGCTTAAGGGGGTTTGAAGCTTTCTTT.